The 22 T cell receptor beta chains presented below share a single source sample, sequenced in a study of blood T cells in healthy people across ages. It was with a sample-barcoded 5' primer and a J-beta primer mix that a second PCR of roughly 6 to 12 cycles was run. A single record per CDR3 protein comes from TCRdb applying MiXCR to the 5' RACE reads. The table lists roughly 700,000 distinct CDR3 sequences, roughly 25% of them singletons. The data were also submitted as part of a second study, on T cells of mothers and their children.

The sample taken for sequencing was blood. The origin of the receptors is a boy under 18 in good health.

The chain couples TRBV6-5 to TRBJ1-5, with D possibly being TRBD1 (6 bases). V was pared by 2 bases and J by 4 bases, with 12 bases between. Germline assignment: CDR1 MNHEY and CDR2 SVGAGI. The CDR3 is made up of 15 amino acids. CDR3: CASSYRGGRNQPQHF. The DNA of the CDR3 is TGTGCCAGCAGTTACAGGGGGGGAAGGAATCAGCCCCAGCATTTT.

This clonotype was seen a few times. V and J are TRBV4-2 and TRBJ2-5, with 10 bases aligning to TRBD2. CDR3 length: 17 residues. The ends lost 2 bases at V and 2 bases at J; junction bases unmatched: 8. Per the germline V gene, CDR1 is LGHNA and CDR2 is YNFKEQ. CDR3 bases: TGTGCCAGCAGCCAAATCCCTAGCGGGAGATATCAAGAGACCCAGTACTTC. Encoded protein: CASSQIPSGRYQETQYF.

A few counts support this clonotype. CDR3 protein: CASSVPDSSSYNEQFF. The CDR3 DNA sequence: TGTGCCAGCAGCGTCCCCGACTCGAGCTCCTACAATGAGCAGTTCTTC. This rearrangement joins TRBV9 to TRBJ2-1; the D is unclear. The CDR3 contains 16 residues. The V end lost 2 bases, the J end lost 0 bases, and 12 bases lay between the germline ends. Germline loops: CDR1 SGDLS, CDR2 YYNGEE.

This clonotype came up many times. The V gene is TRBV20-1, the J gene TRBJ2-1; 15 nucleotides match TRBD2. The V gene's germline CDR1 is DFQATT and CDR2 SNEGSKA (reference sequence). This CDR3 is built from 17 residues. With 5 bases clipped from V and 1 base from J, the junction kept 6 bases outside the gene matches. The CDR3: CSASRGTSGGSYNEQFF. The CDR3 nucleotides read TGCAGTGCTTCCCGAGGGACTAGCGGGGGGTCCTACAATGAGCAGTTCTTC.

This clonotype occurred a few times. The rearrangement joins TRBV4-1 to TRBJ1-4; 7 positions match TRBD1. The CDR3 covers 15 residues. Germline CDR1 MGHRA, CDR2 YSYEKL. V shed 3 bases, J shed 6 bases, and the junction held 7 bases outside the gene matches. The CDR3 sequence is CASSQADRDHEKLFF. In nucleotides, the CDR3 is TGCGCCAGCAGCCAGGCCGACAGGGACCATGAAAAACTGTTTTTT.

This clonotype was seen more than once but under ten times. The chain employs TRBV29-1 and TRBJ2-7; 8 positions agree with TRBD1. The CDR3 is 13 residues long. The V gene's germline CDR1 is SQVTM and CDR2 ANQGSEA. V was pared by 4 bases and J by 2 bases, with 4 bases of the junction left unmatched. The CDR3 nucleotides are TGCAGCGTTGGACGGACAGGGACCTACGAGCAGTACTTC. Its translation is CSVGRTGTYEQYF.

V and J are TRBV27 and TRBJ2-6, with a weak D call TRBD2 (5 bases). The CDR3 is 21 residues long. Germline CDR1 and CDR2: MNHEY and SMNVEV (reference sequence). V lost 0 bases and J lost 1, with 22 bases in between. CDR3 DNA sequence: TGTGCCAGCAGTTTATCCCGGTCCCGGGGAATATTCTCTTCTGGGGCCAACGTCCTGACTTTC. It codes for CASSLSRSRGIFSSGANVLTF.

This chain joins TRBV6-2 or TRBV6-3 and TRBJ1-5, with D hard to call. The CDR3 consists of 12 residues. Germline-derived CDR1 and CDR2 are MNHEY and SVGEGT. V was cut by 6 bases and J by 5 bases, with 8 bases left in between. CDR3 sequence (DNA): TGTGCCAGCAGCCCCTGGGATCAGCCCCAGCATTTT. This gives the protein CASSPWDQPQHF.

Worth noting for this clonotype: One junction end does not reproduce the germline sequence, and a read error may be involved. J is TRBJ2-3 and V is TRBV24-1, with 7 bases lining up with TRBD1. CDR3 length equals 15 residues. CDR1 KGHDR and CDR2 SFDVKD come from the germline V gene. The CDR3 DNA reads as TGTGCCACCAGCGATTTACAGGGACAGCCAGATACGCAGTATTTT. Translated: CATSDLQGQPDTQYF.

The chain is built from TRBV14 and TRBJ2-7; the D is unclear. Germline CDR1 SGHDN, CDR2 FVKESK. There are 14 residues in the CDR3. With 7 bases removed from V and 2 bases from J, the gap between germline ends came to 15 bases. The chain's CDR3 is CASTDVSSPYEQYF. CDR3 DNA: TGTGCCAGCACGGACGTTTCCTCTCCCTACGAGCAGTACTTC.

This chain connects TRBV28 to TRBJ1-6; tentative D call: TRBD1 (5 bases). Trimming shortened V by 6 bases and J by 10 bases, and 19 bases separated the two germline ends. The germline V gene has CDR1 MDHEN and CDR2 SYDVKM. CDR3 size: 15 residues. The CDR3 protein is CASSLVQTVRSPLHF. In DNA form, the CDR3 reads TGTGCCAGCAGCCTTGTCCAGACAGTCCGGTCACCCCTCCACTTT.

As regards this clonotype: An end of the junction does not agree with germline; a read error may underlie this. The CDR3 DNA reads TGCACCAGCAGCCAAGACGGAGCTGCGGAGACCCAGTACTTC. This gives the protein CTSSQDGAAETQYF. The chain recombines TRBV4-1 with TRBJ2-5; no firm D call. Per germline, CDR1 MGHRA and CDR2 YSYEKL. CDR3 size: 14 residues.

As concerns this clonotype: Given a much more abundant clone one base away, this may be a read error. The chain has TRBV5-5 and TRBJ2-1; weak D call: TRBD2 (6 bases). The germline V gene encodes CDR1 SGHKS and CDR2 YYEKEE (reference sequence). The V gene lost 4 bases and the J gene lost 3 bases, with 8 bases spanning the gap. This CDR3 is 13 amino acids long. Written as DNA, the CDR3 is TGTGCCAGCAGCATGACTAGCTACAATGAGCAGTTCTTC. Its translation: CASSMTSYNEQFF. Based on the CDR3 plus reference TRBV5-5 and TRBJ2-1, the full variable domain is DAGVTQSPTHLIKTRGQQVTLRCSPISGHKSVSWYQQVLGQGPQFIFQYYEKEERGRGNFPDRFSARQFPNYSSELNVNALLLGDSALYLCASSMTSYNEQFFGPGTRLTVL.

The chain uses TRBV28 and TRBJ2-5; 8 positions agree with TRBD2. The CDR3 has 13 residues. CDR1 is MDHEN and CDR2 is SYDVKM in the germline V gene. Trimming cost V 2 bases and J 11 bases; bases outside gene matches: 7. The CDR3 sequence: CASSLAAGVEQYF. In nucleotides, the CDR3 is TGTGCCAGCAGTTTAGCAGCGGGAGTTGAGCAGTACTTC.

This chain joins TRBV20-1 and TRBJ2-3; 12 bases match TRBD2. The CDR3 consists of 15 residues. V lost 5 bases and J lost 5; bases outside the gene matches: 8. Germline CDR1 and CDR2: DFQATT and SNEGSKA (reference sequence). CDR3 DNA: TGCAGTGCTCCAGGGACGACTAGCGGGAGAGATACGCAGTATTTT. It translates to CSAPGTTSGRDTQYF.

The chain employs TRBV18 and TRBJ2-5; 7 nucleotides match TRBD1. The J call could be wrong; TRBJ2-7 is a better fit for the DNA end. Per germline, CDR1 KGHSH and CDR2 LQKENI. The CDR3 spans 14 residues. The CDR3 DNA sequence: TGTGCCAGCTCCCCCGGGACAGTGGACTACGAGCAGTACTTC. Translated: CASSPGTVDYEQYF.

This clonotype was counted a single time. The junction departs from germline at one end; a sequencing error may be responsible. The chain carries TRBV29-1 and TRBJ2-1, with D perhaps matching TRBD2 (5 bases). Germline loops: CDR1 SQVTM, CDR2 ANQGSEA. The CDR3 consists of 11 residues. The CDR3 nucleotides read TGCAGCGTCGAGGGATACAATGGGCAGTTCTTC. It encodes CSVEGYNGQFF.

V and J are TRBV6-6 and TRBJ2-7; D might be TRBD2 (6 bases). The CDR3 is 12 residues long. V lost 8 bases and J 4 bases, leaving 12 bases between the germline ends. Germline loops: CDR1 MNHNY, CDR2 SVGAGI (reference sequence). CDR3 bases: TGTGCCAGCCTTGGAGGGGTATACGAGCAGTACTTC. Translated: CASLGGVYEQYF.

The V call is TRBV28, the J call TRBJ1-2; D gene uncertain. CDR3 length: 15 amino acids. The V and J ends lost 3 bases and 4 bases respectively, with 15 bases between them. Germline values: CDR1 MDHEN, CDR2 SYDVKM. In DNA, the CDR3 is TGTGCCAGCAGTTTGGGGAGGGCCTCCTTCTATGGCTACACCTTC. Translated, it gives CASSLGRASFYGYTF.

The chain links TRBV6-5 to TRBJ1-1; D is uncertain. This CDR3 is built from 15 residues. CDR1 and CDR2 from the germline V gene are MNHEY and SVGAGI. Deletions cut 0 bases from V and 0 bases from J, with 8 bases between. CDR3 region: CASSYSSGLNTEAFF. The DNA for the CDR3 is TGTGCCAGCAGTTACTCGTCCGGGTTGAACACTGAAGCTTTCTTT.

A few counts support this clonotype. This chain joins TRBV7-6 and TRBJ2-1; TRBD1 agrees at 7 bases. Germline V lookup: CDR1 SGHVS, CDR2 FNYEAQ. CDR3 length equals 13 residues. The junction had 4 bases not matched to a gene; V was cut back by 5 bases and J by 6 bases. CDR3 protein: CASSQGQSNEQFF. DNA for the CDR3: TGTGCCAGCAGCCAGGGACAGAGCAATGAGCAGTTCTTC.

The CDR3 DNA sequence: TGTGCCACACTCAATTCAGGGGGCCCCTACGAGCAGTACTTC. Translated: CATLNSGGPYEQYF. The V call is TRBV28, the J call TRBJ2-7; 8 bases map to TRBD1. CDR3 length equals 14 residues. Per the germline V gene, CDR1 is MDHEN and CDR2 is SYDVKM. The ends lost 10 bases at V and 2 bases at J; junction bases unmatched: 10.